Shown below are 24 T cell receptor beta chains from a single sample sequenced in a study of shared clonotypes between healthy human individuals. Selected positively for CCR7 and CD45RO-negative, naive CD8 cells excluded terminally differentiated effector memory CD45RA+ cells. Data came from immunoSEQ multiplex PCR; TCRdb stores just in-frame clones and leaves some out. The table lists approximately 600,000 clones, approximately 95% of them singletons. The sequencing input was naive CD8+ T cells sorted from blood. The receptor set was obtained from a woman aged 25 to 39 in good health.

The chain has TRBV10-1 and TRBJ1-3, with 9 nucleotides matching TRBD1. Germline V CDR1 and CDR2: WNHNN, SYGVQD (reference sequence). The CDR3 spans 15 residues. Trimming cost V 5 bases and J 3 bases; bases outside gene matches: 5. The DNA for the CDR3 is TGCGCCAGCAGTTCTGGGACAGGGATTGGAAACACCATATATTTT. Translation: CASSSGTGIGNTIYF.

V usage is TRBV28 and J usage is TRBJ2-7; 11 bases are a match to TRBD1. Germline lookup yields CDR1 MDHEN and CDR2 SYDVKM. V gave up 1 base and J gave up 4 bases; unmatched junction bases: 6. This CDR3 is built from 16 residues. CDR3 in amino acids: CASSLSRDRGEYEQYF. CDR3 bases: TGTGCCAGCAGTTTATCCAGGGACAGGGGGGAATACGAGCAGTACTTC.

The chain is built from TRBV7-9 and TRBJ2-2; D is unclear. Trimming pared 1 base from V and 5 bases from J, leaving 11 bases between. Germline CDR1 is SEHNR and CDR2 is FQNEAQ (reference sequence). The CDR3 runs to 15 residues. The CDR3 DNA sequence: TGTGCCAGCAGCTTAGGTTCCGGTGATACCGGGGAGCTGTTTTTT. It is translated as CASSLGSGDTGELFF.

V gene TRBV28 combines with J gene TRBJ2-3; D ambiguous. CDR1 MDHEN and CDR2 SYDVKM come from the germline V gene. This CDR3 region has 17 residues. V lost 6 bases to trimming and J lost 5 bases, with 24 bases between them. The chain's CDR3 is CASSLTPSVSKGDTQYF. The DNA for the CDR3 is TGTGCCAGCAGCCTGACCCCCTCAGTATCGAAAGGAGATACGCAGTATTTT.

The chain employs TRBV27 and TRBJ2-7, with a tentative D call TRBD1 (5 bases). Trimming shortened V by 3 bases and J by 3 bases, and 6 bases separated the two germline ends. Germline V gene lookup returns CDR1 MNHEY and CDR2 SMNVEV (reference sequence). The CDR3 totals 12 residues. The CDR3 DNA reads TGTGCCAGCAGTTTCACAGGCTACGAGCAGTACTTC. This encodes CASSFTGYEQYF.

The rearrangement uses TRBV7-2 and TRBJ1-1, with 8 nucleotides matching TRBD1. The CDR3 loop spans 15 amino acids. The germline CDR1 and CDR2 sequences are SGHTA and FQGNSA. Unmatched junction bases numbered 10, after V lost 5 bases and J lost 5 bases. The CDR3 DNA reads TGTGCCAGCAGCCCCTGGACGACAGGGGCAACTGAAGCTTTCTTT. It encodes CASSPWTTGATEAFF.

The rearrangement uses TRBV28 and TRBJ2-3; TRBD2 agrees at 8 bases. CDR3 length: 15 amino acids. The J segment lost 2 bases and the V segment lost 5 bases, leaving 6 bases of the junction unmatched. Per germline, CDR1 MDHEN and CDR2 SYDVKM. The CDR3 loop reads CASSTLAENTDTQYF. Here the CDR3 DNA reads TGTGCCAGCAGTACACTAGCGGAGAACACAGATACGCAGTATTTT.

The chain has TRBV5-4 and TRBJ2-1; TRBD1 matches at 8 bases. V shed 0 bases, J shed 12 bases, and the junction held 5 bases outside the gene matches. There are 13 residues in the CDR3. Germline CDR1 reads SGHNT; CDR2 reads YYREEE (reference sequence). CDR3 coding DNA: TGTGCCAGCAGCTTGGGTCAGGGGGCTTGGCAGTTCTTC. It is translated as CASSLGQGAWQFF.

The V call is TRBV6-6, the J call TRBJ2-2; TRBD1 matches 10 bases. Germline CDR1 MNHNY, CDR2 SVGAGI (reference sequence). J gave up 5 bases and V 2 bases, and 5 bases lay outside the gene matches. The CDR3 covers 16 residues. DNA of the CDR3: TGTGCCAGCAGTTACACCGGACAGGGGGTTACCGGGGAGCTGTTTTTT. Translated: CASSYTGQGVTGELFF.

CDR3 sequence (DNA): TGTGCCAGCAGCTTAGCGGGAGGGCCGGGAGAGCAGTACTTC. Translation: CASSLAGGPGEQYF. The V call is TRBV7-9, the J call TRBJ2-7; 7 positions match TRBD2. The CDR3 has 14 amino acids. With V trimmed by 0 bases and J by 7 bases, 6 bases remained unmatched. Germline V gene sequence: CDR1 SEHNR, CDR2 FQNEAQ (reference sequence).

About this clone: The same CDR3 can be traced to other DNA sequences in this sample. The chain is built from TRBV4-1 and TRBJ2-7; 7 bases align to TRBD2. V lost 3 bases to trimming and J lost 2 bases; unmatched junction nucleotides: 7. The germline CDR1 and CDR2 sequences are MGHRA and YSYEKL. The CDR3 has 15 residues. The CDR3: CASSQDPGGAYEQYF. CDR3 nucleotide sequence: TGCGCCAGCAGCCAGGACCCGGGAGGAGCCTACGAGCAGTACTTC.

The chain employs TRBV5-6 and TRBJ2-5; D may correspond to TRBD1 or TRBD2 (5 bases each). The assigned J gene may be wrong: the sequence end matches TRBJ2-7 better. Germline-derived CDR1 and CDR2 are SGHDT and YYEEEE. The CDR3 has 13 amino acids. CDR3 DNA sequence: TGTGCCAGTCAGACCGGCGAGGGGTTCGAGCAGTACTTC. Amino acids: CASQTGEGFEQYF.

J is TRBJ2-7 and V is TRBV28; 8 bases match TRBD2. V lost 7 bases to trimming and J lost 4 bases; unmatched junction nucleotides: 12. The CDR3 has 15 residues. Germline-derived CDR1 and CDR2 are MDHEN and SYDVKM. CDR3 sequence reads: CASTARGTRLYEQYF. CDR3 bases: TGTGCCAGCACCGCCCGGGGGACTAGACTTTACGAGCAGTACTTC.

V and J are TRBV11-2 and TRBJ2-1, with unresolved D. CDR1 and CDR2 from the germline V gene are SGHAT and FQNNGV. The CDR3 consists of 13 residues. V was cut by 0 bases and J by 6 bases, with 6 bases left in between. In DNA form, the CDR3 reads TGTGCCAGCAGCTTAGATTTCCGCAATGAGCAGTTCTTC. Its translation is CASSLDFRNEQFF.

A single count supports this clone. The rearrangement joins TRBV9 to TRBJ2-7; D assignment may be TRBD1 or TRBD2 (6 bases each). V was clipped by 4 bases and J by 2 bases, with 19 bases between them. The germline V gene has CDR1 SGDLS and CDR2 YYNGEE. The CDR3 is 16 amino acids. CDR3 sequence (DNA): TGTGCCAGCAGCCCAACCCGGGGGCGGACGGCCTACGAGCAGTACTTC. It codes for CASSPTRGRTAYEQYF.

CDR3 region: CASSSGQHYEQYF. The CDR3 DNA sequence: TGTGCCAGCAGCTCGGGACAGCACTACGAGCAGTACTTC. This chain links TRBV7-6 with TRBJ2-7, with 7 nucleotides matching TRBD1. The CDR3 covers 13 residues. The germline CDR1 and CDR2 sequences are SGHVS and FNYEAQ. With V trimmed by 4 bases and J by 3 bases, 3 bases remained unmatched.

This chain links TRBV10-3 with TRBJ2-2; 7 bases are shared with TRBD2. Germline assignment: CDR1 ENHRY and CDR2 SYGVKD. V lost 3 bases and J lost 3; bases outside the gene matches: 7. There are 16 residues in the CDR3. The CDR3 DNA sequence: TGTGCCATCAGTGACAGCTTGCGGGAGTACACCGGGGAGCTGTTTTTT. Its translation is CAISDSLREYTGELFF.

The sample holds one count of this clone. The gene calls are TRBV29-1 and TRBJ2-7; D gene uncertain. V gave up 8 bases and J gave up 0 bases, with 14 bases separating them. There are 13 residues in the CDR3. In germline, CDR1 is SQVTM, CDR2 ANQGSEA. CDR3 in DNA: TGCAGCATCCGAAGCGTCCTCTCCTACGAGCAGTACTTC. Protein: CSIRSVLSYEQYF.

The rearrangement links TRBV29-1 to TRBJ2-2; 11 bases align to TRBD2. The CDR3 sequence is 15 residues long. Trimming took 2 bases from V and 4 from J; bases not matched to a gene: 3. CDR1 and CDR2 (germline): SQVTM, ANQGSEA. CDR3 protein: CSVEMTSGATGELFF. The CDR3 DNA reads TGCAGCGTTGAAATGACTAGCGGGGCCACCGGGGAGCTGTTTTTT.

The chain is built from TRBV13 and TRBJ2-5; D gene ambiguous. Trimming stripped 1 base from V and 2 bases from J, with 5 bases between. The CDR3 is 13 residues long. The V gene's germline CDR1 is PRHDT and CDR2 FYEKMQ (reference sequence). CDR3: CASSLDRQETQYF. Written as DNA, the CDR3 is TGTGCCAGCAGCTTAGACAGACAAGAGACCCAGTACTTC.

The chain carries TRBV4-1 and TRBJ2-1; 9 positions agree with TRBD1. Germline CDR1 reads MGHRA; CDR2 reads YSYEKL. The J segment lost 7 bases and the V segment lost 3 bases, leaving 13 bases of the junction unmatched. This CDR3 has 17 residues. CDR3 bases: TGCGCCAGCAGCCACCCAACGGGACAGGGACCTCGGAATGAGCAGTTCTTC. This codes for CASSHPTGQGPRNEQFF.

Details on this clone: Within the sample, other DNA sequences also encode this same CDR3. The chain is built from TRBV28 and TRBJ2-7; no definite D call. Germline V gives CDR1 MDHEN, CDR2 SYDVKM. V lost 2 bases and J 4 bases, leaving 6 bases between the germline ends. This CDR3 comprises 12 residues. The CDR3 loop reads CASSLEGYEQYF. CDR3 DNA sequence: TGTGCCAGCAGTTTAGAAGGGTACGAGCAGTACTTC.

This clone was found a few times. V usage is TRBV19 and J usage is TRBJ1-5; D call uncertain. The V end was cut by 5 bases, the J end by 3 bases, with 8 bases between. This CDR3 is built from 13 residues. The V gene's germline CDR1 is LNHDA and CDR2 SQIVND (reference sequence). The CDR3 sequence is CASSWGNNQPQHF. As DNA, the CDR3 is TGTGCCAGTAGTTGGGGTAACAATCAGCCCCAGCATTTT.

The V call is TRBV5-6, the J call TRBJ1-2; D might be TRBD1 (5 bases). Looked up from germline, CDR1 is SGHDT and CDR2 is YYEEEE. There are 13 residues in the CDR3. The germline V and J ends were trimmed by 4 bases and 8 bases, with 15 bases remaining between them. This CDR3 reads CASSPGTTGGYTF. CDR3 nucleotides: TGTGCCAGCAGCCCCGGGACCACGGGGGGCTACACCTTC.